Listed below are T cell receptor beta chains from one sample, sequenced in a study of blood T cell repertoires in COVID-19. This table comes from immunoSEQ multiplex PCR, and its TCRdb copy is limited to in-frame clones, with some not included. This sample carries 200,000 to 250,000 clones, around 84% of them seen once, and the ten largest clones take more than 4.5%. The sequencing sample was made of peripheral blood. These TCRs come from a woman in her sixties who had recovered from COVID-19. The CDR3 runs from the conserved cysteine through the conserved F or W. D genes are given only for firm matches. Rows give clone size only sometimes, using once, few, many, or a class for an expanded clone.

v_call: TRBV5-1; clone_size: NA; j_call: TRBJ1-2; cdr3_length: 12; d_call: TRBD1; cdr3_nt: TGCGCCAGCAGCCAACAGGGGACAGGCTACACCTTC; cdr3_aa: CASSQQGTGYTF
v_call: TRBV7-9; clone_size: NA; j_call: TRBJ2-1; cdr3_length: 16; d_call: TRBD2; cdr3_nt: TGTGCCAGCAGCTCCTTGCGGGGGACCTCCTACAATGAGCAGTTCTTC; cdr3_aa: CASSSLRGTSYNEQFF
v_call: TRBV7-9; clone_size: NA; j_call: TRBJ1-4; cdr3_length: 15; d_call: NA; cdr3_nt: TGTGCCAGCAGCTTAGCGGAAACAGGGCATCGGAATTTGTTTTTT; cdr3_aa: CASSLAETGHRNLFF
v_call: TRBV3-1/TRBV3-2; clone_size: few; j_call: TRBJ2-1; cdr3_length: 17; d_call: TRBD2; cdr3_nt: TGTGCCAGCAGCCCCCCGGGTAGCGGGGGCCCCTACAATGAGCAGTTCTTC; cdr3_aa: CASSPPGSGGPYNEQFF
v_call: TRBV14; clone_size: NA; j_call: TRBJ1-2; cdr3_length: 12; d_call: NA; cdr3_nt: TGTGCCAGCAGCCAAGATAATGCGGGCTACACCTTC; cdr3_aa: CASSQDNAGYTF
v_call: TRBV11-2; clone_size: NA; j_call: TRBJ1-3; cdr3_length: 15; d_call: TRBD1; cdr3_nt: TGTGCCAGCAGCAGGACAGGGGACTCTGGAAACACCATATATTTT; cdr3_aa: CASSRTGDSGNTIYF
v_call: TRBV4-3; clone_size: NA; j_call: TRBJ1-5; cdr3_length: 15; d_call: NA; cdr3_nt: TGCGCCAGCAGCCAAGATCTGTCAGGGAATCAGCCCCAGCATTTT; cdr3_aa: CASSQDLSGNQPQHF
v_call: TRBV19; clone_size: NA; j_call: TRBJ2-7; cdr3_length: 10; d_call: NA; cdr3_nt: TGTGCCAGTAGCTACTACGAGCAGTACTTC; cdr3_aa: CASSYYEQYF
v_call: TRBV28; clone_size: NA; j_call: TRBJ2-7; cdr3_length: 13; d_call: TRBD2; cdr3_nt: TGTGCCAGCAGCAAGGGACTAGCGGCCGAGCAGTACTTC; cdr3_aa: CASSKGLAAEQYF
v_call: TRBV6-5; clone_size: NA; j_call: TRBJ1-1; cdr3_length: 15; d_call: NA; cdr3_nt: TGTGCCAGTACAGACCCCCGCAGGGGAGATACTGAAGCTTTCTTT; cdr3_aa: CASTDPRRGDTEAFF
v_call: TRBV7-2; clone_size: NA; j_call: TRBJ2-3; cdr3_length: 19; d_call: TRBD2; cdr3_nt: TGTGCCAGCAGCCCCCGTCGTGGACTAGCGGGGGGAAGGGGAGATACGCAGTATTTT; cdr3_aa: CASSPRRGLAGGRGDTQYF
v_call: TRBV7-3; clone_size: once; j_call: TRBJ2-5; cdr3_length: 14; d_call: TRBD2; cdr3_nt: TGTGCCAGCAGCGCTCTAGCGGGAGGCGAGACCCAGTACTTC; cdr3_aa: CASSALAGGETQYF
v_call: TRBV7-2; clone_size: NA; j_call: TRBJ2-7; cdr3_length: 14; d_call: TRBD1; cdr3_nt: TGTGCCAGTAGCTTCGGGGACAGTACCTACGAGCAGTACTTC; cdr3_aa: CASSFGDSTYEQYF
v_call: TRBV29-1; clone_size: NA; j_call: TRBJ2-3; cdr3_length: 14; d_call: TRBD2; cdr3_nt: TGCAGCGCGAGACTAGCGGGGGAAACAGATACGCAGTATTTT; cdr3_aa: CSARLAGETDTQYF
v_call: TRBV6-5; clone_size: NA; j_call: TRBJ2-7; cdr3_length: 13; d_call: TRBD1; cdr3_nt: TGTGCCAGCAGACAGGGGGCATCCTACGAGCAGTACTTC; cdr3_aa: CASRQGASYEQYF
v_call: TRBV15; clone_size: NA; j_call: TRBJ1-1; cdr3_length: 13; d_call: NA; cdr3_nt: TGTGCCACCAGCAGAGATCCAGGGCGAGGAGCTTTCTTT; cdr3_aa: CATSRDPGRGAFF
v_call: TRBV6-5; clone_size: NA; j_call: TRBJ1-1; cdr3_length: 13; d_call: NA; cdr3_nt: TGTGCCAGCAGTTATATAGAGAACACTGAAGCTTTCTTT; cdr3_aa: CASSYIENTEAFF
v_call: TRBV9; clone_size: NA; j_call: TRBJ2-2; cdr3_length: 16; d_call: TRBD2; cdr3_nt: TGTGCCAGCAGCACGCTAGCGGGGGGGAACACCGGGGAGCTGTTTTTT; cdr3_aa: CASSTLAGGNTGELFF
v_call: TRBV18; clone_size: NA; j_call: TRBJ1-2; cdr3_length: 13; d_call: NA; cdr3_nt: TGTGCCAGCTCACCAACGGAGGACTATGGCTACACCTTC; cdr3_aa: CASSPTEDYGYTF
v_call: TRBV6-5; clone_size: NA; j_call: TRBJ2-5; cdr3_length: 15; d_call: TRBD2; cdr3_nt: TGTGCCAGCAGTTCTAGCGGGGGAAACCAAGAGACCCAGTACTTC; cdr3_aa: CASSSSGGNQETQYF
v_call: TRBV6-5; clone_size: NA; j_call: TRBJ1-5; cdr3_length: 13; d_call: TRBD1; cdr3_nt: TGTGCCAGCAGGGGGACAGGGAATCAGCCCCAGCATTTT; cdr3_aa: CASRGTGNQPQHF
v_call: TRBV10-3; clone_size: NA; j_call: TRBJ1-4; cdr3_length: 15; d_call: TRBD1; cdr3_nt: TGTGCCATCAGTGACGACAGGGGAGGTGGGGAAAAACTGTTTTTT; cdr3_aa: CAISDDRGGGEKLFF
v_call: TRBV6-4; clone_size: NA; j_call: TRBJ2-6; cdr3_length: 14; d_call: TRBD1; cdr3_nt: TGTGCCAGCAGTGGACAGGGAGGGGCCAACGTCCTGACTTTC; cdr3_aa: CASSGQGGANVLTF
v_call: TRBV6-2/TRBV6-3; clone_size: once; j_call: TRBJ2-3; cdr3_length: 12; d_call: NA; cdr3_nt: TGTGCCAGCAGCACTTCAGGGGATACGCAGTATTTT; cdr3_aa: CASSTSGDTQYF
v_call: TRBV19; clone_size: NA; j_call: TRBJ2-2; cdr3_length: 14; d_call: NA; cdr3_nt: TGTGCCAGTATCCCAGGCAACTTTGCCGGGGAGCTGTTTTTT; cdr3_aa: CASIPGNFAGELFF
v_call: TRBV6-2/TRBV6-3; clone_size: NA; j_call: TRBJ2-1; cdr3_length: 17; d_call: TRBD2; cdr3_nt: TGTGCCAGCAGTTACACCCTACTAGCGGGGGTAGGGAATGAGCAGTTCTTC; cdr3_aa: CASSYTLLAGVGNEQFF
v_call: TRBV6-1; clone_size: few; j_call: TRBJ1-1; cdr3_length: 17; d_call: NA; cdr3_nt: TGTGCCAGCAGTGGCACAGGGTCTTCCTATGGCGGGACTGAAGCTTTCTTT; cdr3_aa: CASSGTGSSYGGTEAFF
v_call: TRBV18; clone_size: NA; j_call: TRBJ1-1; cdr3_length: 15; d_call: NA; cdr3_nt: TGTGCCAGCTCACCACCGAGGGAGTTGGGAGTTGAAGCTTTCTTT; cdr3_aa: CASSPPRELGVEAFF
v_call: TRBV5-1; clone_size: NA; j_call: TRBJ1-4; cdr3_length: 15; d_call: TRBD1; cdr3_nt: TGCGCCAGCAGCTCGACAGGGTTCTTTGGTGAAAAACTGTTTTTT; cdr3_aa: CASSSTGFFGEKLFF
v_call: TRBV12-3/TRBV12-4; clone_size: few; j_call: TRBJ1-3; cdr3_length: 12; d_call: NA; cdr3_nt: TGTGCCAGCACCCGGGGTGGAAACACCATATATTTT; cdr3_aa: CASTRGGNTIYF
v_call: TRBV4-2; clone_size: NA; j_call: TRBJ2-2; cdr3_length: 15; d_call: TRBD1; cdr3_nt: TGTGCCAGCAGCGAGGGACAGGCGAACACCGGGGAGCTGTTTTTT; cdr3_aa: CASSEGQANTGELFF
v_call: TRBV7-3; clone_size: NA; j_call: TRBJ1-1; cdr3_length: 13; d_call: NA; cdr3_nt: TGTGCCAGCAGCTTTAACAGGAACACTGAAGCTTTCTTT; cdr3_aa: CASSFNRNTEAFF
v_call: TRBV7-9; clone_size: NA; j_call: TRBJ1-4; cdr3_length: 14; d_call: NA; cdr3_nt: TGTGCCAGCAGCTTAGGGAGGGGCGGTGAAAAACTGTTTTTT; cdr3_aa: CASSLGRGGEKLFF
v_call: TRBV5-1; clone_size: NA; j_call: TRBJ2-4; cdr3_length: 16; d_call: TRBD1; cdr3_nt: TGCGCCAGCAGCTTGGACGACAGGGTAGCCAAAAACATTCAGTACTTC; cdr3_aa: CASSLDDRVAKNIQYF
v_call: TRBV12-3/TRBV12-4; clone_size: NA; j_call: TRBJ2-5; cdr3_length: 13; d_call: NA; cdr3_nt: TGTGCCAGCAGTTTGGGGGGGGCCGAGACCCAGTACTTC; cdr3_aa: CASSLGGAETQYF
v_call: TRBV18; clone_size: NA; j_call: TRBJ2-1; cdr3_length: 15; d_call: TRBD1; cdr3_nt: TGTGCCAGCTCAACCTCCGGGACAGGGGCCGATGAGCAGTTCTTC; cdr3_aa: CASSTSGTGADEQFF
v_call: TRBV7-2; clone_size: few; j_call: TRBJ2-1; cdr3_length: 15; d_call: TRBD2; cdr3_nt: TGTGCCAGCAGCTTCGCGGGGGGCTCCTACAATGAGCAGTTCTTC; cdr3_aa: CASSFAGGSYNEQFF
v_call: TRBV15; clone_size: once; j_call: TRBJ2-5; cdr3_length: 15; d_call: TRBD1; cdr3_nt: TGTGCCACCAGCAGAGGGACAGGGCCAAGGGAGACCCAGTACTTC; cdr3_aa: CATSRGTGPRETQYF
v_call: TRBV12-3/TRBV12-4; clone_size: many; j_call: TRBJ2-7; cdr3_length: 13; d_call: NA; cdr3_nt: TGTGCCAGCAGGGCCAGGGGCTCCTACGAGCAGTACTTC; cdr3_aa: CASRARGSYEQYF
v_call: TRBV5-1; clone_size: NA; j_call: TRBJ2-3; cdr3_length: 14; d_call: TRBD2; cdr3_nt: TGCGCCAGCAGCTCCGGGGAGGGGACAGATACGCAGTATTTT; cdr3_aa: CASSSGEGTDTQYF
v_call: TRBV19; clone_size: once; j_call: TRBJ2-2; cdr3_length: 15; d_call: TRBD1; cdr3_nt: TGTGCCAGTATTAAGACAGGGTGGACCACCGGGGAGCTGTTTTTT; cdr3_aa: CASIKTGWTTGELFF
v_call: TRBV29-1; clone_size: NA; j_call: TRBJ1-1; cdr3_length: 13; d_call: NA; cdr3_nt: TGCAGCGTTGTAGGGAAGGGGTTCACTGAAGCTTTCTTT; cdr3_aa: CSVVGKGFTEAFF
v_call: TRBV9; clone_size: NA; j_call: TRBJ2-5; cdr3_length: 16; d_call: TRBD2; cdr3_nt: TGTGCCAGCAGCGTAGGGACTAGCGGGGGGGCAGAGACCCAGTACTTC; cdr3_aa: CASSVGTSGGAETQYF
v_call: TRBV5-1; clone_size: NA; j_call: TRBJ1-1; cdr3_length: 14; d_call: TRBD1; cdr3_nt: TGCGCCAGCAGCTCTGGGACAGGGGGCACTGAAGCTTTCTTT; cdr3_aa: CASSSGTGGTEAFF
v_call: TRBV7-8; clone_size: NA; j_call: TRBJ1-5; cdr3_length: 15; d_call: NA; cdr3_nt: TGTGCCAGCAGCCCCCCCGGCCGGGGCAATCAGCCCCAGCATTTT; cdr3_aa: CASSPPGRGNQPQHF
v_call: TRBV19; clone_size: NA; j_call: TRBJ2-5; cdr3_length: 15; d_call: TRBD1; cdr3_nt: TGTGCCAGTAGTGGTTACAGGGGGTACCAAGAGACCCAGTACTTC; cdr3_aa: CASSGYRGYQETQYF